This T cell receptor (beta chain) derives from a study of OX40 agonist ivuxolimab in advanced cancers. Overall study: Ivuxolimab, which is an agonistic anti-OX40 (CD134) antibody, was administered to the patients. Dose-escalation patients had hepatocellular carcinoma, melanoma, renal cell or head and neck cancer. A male proportion of over 70% was recorded, with mean age around 62 years and range 23 to 79. Participants could have had prior anti-PD-1, anti-PD-L1 or anti-CTLA-4 therapy, and approximately 40% had some.

The germline gives CDR1 SGHAT, CDR2 FQDESV (reference sequence). The CDR3 loop spans 14 amino acids. Trimming removed 1 base from V and 8 bases from J, with 12 bases in between. Assay used: immunoSEQ multiplex PCR; TCRdb lists only in-frame clones, some missing. The sample holds around 55,000 clones; 89% are singletons and the top ten take around an eighth. This TCR was recovered from an adult with an advanced solid tumor such as melanoma, head and neck, liver or kidney cancer. The chain combines TRBV11-1 with TRBJ2-1; D may match TRBD1 or TRBD2 (5 bases each). The sequencing used CD4+ or CD8+ T cells sorted from blood, collected in a trial of the OX40 agonist ivuxolimab. The CDR3 coding sequence is TGTGCCAGCAGCTTAGGGGGCCTCGGGGATGAGCAGTTCTTC. Its protein is CASSLGGLGDEQFF.